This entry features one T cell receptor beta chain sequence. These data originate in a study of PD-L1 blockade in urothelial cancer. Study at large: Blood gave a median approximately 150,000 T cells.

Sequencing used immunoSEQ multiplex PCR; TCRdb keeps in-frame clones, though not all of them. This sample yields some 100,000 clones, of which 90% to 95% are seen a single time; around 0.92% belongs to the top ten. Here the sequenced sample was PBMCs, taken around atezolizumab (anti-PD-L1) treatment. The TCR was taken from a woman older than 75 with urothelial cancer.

CDR3 nucleotides: TGTGCCTGGAGAGGCTTCCAGGGGATAAACTACGAGCAGTACTTC. Translating it yields CAWRGFQGINYEQYF. V and J are TRBV30 and TRBJ2-7, with TRBD1 as a possible D gene (6 bases). CDR1 GTSNPN and CDR2 SVGIG come from the germline V gene (reference sequence). The length of the CDR3 is 15 residues. The V end lost 3 bases, the J end lost 3 bases, and 18 bases lay between the germline ends.